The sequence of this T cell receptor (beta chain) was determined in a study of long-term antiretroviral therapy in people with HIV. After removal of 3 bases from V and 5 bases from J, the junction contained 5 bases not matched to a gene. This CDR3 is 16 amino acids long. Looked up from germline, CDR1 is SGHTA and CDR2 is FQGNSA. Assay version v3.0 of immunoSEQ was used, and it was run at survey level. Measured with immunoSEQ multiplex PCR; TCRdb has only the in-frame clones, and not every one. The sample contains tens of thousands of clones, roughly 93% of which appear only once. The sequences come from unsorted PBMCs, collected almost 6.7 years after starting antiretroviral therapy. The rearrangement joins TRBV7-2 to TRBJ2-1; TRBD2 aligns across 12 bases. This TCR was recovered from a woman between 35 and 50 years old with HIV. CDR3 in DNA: TGTGCCAGCAGCTTCGGGACTAGCGGGCGAAACAATGAGCAGTTCTTC. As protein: CASSFGTSGRNNEQFF.